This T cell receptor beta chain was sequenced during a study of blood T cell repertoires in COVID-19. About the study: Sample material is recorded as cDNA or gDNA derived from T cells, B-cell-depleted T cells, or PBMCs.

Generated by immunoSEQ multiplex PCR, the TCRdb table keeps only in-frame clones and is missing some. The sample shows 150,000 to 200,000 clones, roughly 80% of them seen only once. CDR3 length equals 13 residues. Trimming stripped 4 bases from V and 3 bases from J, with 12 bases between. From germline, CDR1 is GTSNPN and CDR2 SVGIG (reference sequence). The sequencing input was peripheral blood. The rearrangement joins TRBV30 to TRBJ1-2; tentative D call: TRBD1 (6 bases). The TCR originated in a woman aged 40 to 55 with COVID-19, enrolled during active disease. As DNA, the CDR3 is TGTGCCTGGACGGGGGGGCCCGACTATGGCTACACCTTC. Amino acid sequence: CAWTGGPDYGYTF.